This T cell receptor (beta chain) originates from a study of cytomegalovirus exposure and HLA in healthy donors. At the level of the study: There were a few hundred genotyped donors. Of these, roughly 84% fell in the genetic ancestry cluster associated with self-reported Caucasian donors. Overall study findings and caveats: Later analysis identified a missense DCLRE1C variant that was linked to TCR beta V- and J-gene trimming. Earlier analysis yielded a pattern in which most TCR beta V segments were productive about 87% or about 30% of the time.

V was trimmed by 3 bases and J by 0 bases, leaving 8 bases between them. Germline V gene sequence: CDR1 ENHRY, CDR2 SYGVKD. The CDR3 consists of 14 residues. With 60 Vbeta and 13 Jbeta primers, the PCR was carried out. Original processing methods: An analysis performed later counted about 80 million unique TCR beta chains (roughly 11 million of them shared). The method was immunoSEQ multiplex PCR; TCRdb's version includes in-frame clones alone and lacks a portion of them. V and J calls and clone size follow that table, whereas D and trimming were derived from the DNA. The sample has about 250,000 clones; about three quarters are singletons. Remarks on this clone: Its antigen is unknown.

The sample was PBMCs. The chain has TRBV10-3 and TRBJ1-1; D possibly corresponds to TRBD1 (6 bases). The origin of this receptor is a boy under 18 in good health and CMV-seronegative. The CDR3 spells CAISEQGLNTEAFF. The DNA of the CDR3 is TGTGCCATCAGTGAACAGGGATTGAACACTGAAGCTTTCTTT.